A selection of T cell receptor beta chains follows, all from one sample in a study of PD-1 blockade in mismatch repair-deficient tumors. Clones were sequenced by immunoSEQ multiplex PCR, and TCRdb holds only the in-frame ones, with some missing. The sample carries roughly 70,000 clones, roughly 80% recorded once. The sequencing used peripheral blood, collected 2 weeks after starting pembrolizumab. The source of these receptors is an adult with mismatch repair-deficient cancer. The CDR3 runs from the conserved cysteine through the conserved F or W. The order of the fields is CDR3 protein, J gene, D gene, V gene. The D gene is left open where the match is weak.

CASSYGTSGNEQYF	TRBJ2-7	TRBD2	TRBV6-5
CASSSRDLGGNTIYF	TRBJ1-3	NA	TRBV5-6
CASSIRWNGAYEQYF	TRBJ2-7	NA	TRBV19
CASSPLLGGTDTQYF	TRBJ2-3	NA	TRBV27
CSVSGGNYGYTF	TRBJ1-2	TRBD1	TRBV29-1
CASSSDTQPQHF	TRBJ1-5	NA	TRBV18
CASSLVRSGNTIYF	TRBJ1-3	NA	TRBV11-3
CASSFQGNQPEELFF	TRBJ1-4	NA	TRBV5-5
CASSLREGGEKLFF	TRBJ1-4	NA	TRBV11-3
CASSPEIRSGTGELFF	TRBJ2-2	NA	TRBV18
CASSVRTLTEAFF	TRBJ1-1	NA	TRBV5-1
CAIETGTSTDTQYF	TRBJ2-3	NA	TRBV2
CSVGDTEAFF	TRBJ1-1	NA	TRBV29-1
CASFSREKLNTEAFF	TRBJ1-1	NA	TRBV19
CASTPEVVGEQYF	TRBJ2-7	NA	TRBV2
CASSDFLGQAFF	TRBJ1-1	NA	TRBV6-4
CASSLRSGGSSRTLNYGYTF	TRBJ1-2	TRBD1	TRBV5-1
CSVEVLDRGPIYGYTF	TRBJ1-2	TRBD1	TRBV29-1
CASSFSREQYF	TRBJ2-7	NA	TRBV6-5
CASSLDRDQETQYF	TRBJ2-5	NA	TRBV7-2
CASSPQNRGRSRETQYF	TRBJ2-5	TRBD1	TRBV18
CASSERWEGQINEQFF	TRBJ2-1	NA	TRBV6-1
CASSLPGQGALGEQYF	TRBJ2-7	TRBD1	TRBV7-8
CASSPGTNGELFF	TRBJ2-2	TRBD2	TRBV6-4
CASSFRPTSGRPSSYNEQFF	TRBJ2-1	TRBD2	TRBV19
CASSGWTSGTYEQYF	TRBJ2-7	TRBD2	TRBV5-6